The rows below give T cell receptor beta chains drawn from one sample of a study of T cell responses to AZD1222 COVID-19 vaccine. Profiling relied on immunoSEQ multiplex PCR, and the TCRdb table lists in-frame clones only, not all of them. Of about 130,000 clones detected, roughly 90% appear once; the ten largest clones hold approximately 1.5%. Sequenced material: peripheral blood, taken on day 0 of AZD1222 vaccination. All receptors come from an adult in good health. Both conserved end residues are part of each CDR3. D genes are given only for firm matches. Rows give clone size only sometimes, using once, few, many, or a class for an expanded clone.

.,TRBV20-1,TRBJ2-5,TRBD2,TGCAGTGCTAGTGCCAGCGGGGGGTACCAAGAGACCCAGTACTTC,CSASASGGYQETQYF
.,TRBV4-3,TRBJ2-1,TRBD1,TGCGCCAGCAGCCAAGATATAGGGACAGGGGTGGGGGATGAGCAGTTCTTC,CASSQDIGTGVGDEQFF
once,TRBV7-9,TRBJ1-2,.,TGTGCCAGCAGGGACGGACAGTACGATGGCTACACCTTC,CASRDGQYDGYTF
.,TRBV7-9,TRBJ2-1,.,TGTGCCAGCAGCCTAGAGGGCCCTAATGAGCAGTTCTTC,CASSLEGPNEQFF
.,TRBV5-1,TRBJ1-2,.,TGCGCCAGCAGCCCCCGTCGGGGGTCCGACGATGGCTACACCTTC,CASSPRRGSDDGYTF
.,TRBV5-1,TRBJ2-7,TRBD1,TGCGCCAGCAGTTTAATAAGTCCCCGGACAGGGGGCTTCGGCGAGCAGTACTTC,CASSLISPRTGGFGEQYF
.,TRBV28,TRBJ2-7,.,TGTGCCAGCAGTTCTGGACGGTTCTACGAGCAGTACTTC,CASSSGRFYEQYF
.,TRBV28,TRBJ2-7,.,TGTGCCAGCAGTTTCGGCAACTCCTACGAGCAGTACTTC,CASSFGNSYEQYF
.,TRBV5-8,TRBJ2-5,TRBD2,TGTGCCAGCAGCCCCGGGACTAGGCGCGAGACCCAGTACTTC,CASSPGTRRETQYF
.,TRBV19,TRBJ1-5,.,TGTGCCAGTAGTATAGGCCAGGGTGTAGGGCAGCCCCAGCATTTT,CASSIGQGVGQPQHF
once,TRBV5-1,TRBJ2-2,.,TGCGCCAGCAGCTTGGAATCACCGGCGAACACCGGGGAGCTGTTTTTT,CASSLESPANTGELFF
few,TRBV30,TRBJ2-1,.,TGTGCCTGGGGTTTATTGAGCTCCTACAATGAGCAGTTCTTC,CAWGLLSSYNEQFF
.,TRBV30,TRBJ2-7,.,TGTGCCTTACAGGGAATGGGAACCTACGAGCAGTACTTC,CALQGMGTYEQYF
.,TRBV6-5,TRBJ1-5,TRBD1,TGTGCCAGCAGCTCGACAGGGGGCCAGAGTCAGCCCCAGCATTTT,CASSSTGGQSQPQHF
.,TRBV7-9,TRBJ1-3,.,TGTGCCAGCAGTAGACTGTCGAGCTCTGGAAACACCATATATTTT,CASSRLSSSGNTIYF
.,TRBV4-1,TRBJ1-1,.,TGCGCCAGCAGCCAAGAGGGGGGGGCTTTCTTT,CASSQEGGAFF
.,TRBV11-3,TRBJ1-4,.,TGTGCCAGCAGCTTGGGGTTCGGTGAAAAACTGTTTTTT,CASSLGFGEKLFF
.,TRBV11-2,TRBJ2-7,.,TGTGCCAGCAGCCGGGTGGGGTACGAGCAGTACTTC,CASSRVGYEQYF
.,TRBV18,TRBJ1-2,.,TGTGCCAGCTCACCAGACAACACCTATGGCTACACCTTC,CASSPDNTYGYTF
.,TRBV10-3,TRBJ2-1,.,TGTGCCATCAGTTTAGCGGAGGCCTCCTACAATGAGCAGTTCTTC,CAISLAEASYNEQFF
.,TRBV9,TRBJ2-2,TRBD2,TGTGCCAGCAGCGTAGCTGCCGGGGGGGCCACCGGGGAGCTGTTTTTT,CASSVAAGGATGELFF
.,TRBV24-1,TRBJ2-5,TRBD2,TGTGCCACCAGTGACCGCGGGGGGGCCCACCAAGAGACCCAGTACTTC,CATSDRGGAHQETQYF
.,TRBV18,TRBJ2-3,.,TGTGCCAGCTCACCTAGACTAGGGACAGATACGCAGTATTTT,CASSPRLGTDTQYF
.,TRBV4-1,TRBJ2-1,.,TGCGCCAGCAGCCAAGGGGGGCCTTCCTACAATGAGCAGTTCTTC,CASSQGGPSYNEQFF
.,TRBV30,TRBJ1-1,TRBD1,TGTGCCTGGAGTGTACCCGGGACAGCTAACACTGAAGCTTTCTTT,CAWSVPGTANTEAFF
.,TRBV6-5,TRBJ1-6,TRBD1,TGTGCCAGCATAGAGGGACAGGGATTTTCACCCCTCCACTTT,CASIEGQGFSPLHF
.,TRBV19,TRBJ1-1,.,TGTGCCAGTAGTGGGGGCGATTACAAGAACACTGAAGCTTTCTTT,CASSGGDYKNTEAFF
once,TRBV25-1,TRBJ1-6,.,TGTGCCAGCAGTGGGGCCGGCTCAGGGTCACCCCTCCACTTT,CASSGAGSGSPLHF
.,TRBV11-2,TRBJ2-3,TRBD2,TGTGCCAGCAGCTTTCCTAGCGGGACCCGCACAGATACGCAGTATTTT,CASSFPSGTRTDTQYF
.,TRBV19,TRBJ2-3,.,TGTGCCAGTAGTATCCCCCGGGGGGCGACGGATACGCAGTATTTT,CASSIPRGATDTQYF
.,TRBV24-1,TRBJ1-5,.,TGTGCCACCAGTGAGGGGAGCAATCAGCCCCAGCATTTT,CATSEGSNQPQHF
.,TRBV6-6,TRBJ1-1,TRBD1,TGTGCCAGCAGCCACGGGGGGACAGGGGGGAACACTGAAGCTTTCTTT,CASSHGGTGGNTEAFF
.,TRBV6-5,TRBJ1-5,.,TGTGCCAGCAGCCAGGTGGCGACTCAGCCCCAGCATTTT,CASSQVATQPQHF
.,TRBV5-1,TRBJ2-7,.,TGCGCCAGCAGCTTGGTCAGGGGAATTCTCTACGAGCAGTACTTC,CASSLVRGILYEQYF
.,TRBV4-3,TRBJ1-5,TRBD1,TGCGCCAGCAGCCAGGACAGGGCGCTTCAGCCCCAGCATTTT,CASSQDRALQPQHF
.,TRBV7-7,TRBJ2-7,.,TGTGCCAGCAGCTTAGGGGACGGGAGCTCCTACGAGCAGTACTTC,CASSLGDGSSYEQYF
.,TRBV6-2/TRBV6-3,TRBJ2-1,.,TGTGCCAGCAGTTACTCGACTGAGGGGGCCTACAATGAGCAGTTCTTC,CASSYSTEGAYNEQFF
.,TRBV18,TRBJ1-1,.,TGTGCCAGCTCACCGGGAAGCCCTGAAGCTTTCTTT,CASSPGSPEAFF
.,TRBV27,TRBJ2-5,TRBD2,TGTGCCAGCAGGGCTCCGGGACTAGCAGGCGAGACCCAGTACTTC,CASRAPGLAGETQYF
.,TRBV9,TRBJ2-6,.,TGTGCCAGCAGCGTAGTGGGGGGCTCTGGGGCCAACGTCCTGACTTTC,CASSVVGGSGANVLTF
.,TRBV6-5,TRBJ2-3,.,TGTGCCAGTACCAGGGGACTCGGCACAGATACGCAGTATTTT,CASTRGLGTDTQYF
.,TRBV19,TRBJ2-2,TRBD2,TGTGCCAGTAGTTTGGGACTAGCGGGACCGAACACCGGGGAGCTGTTTTTT,CASSLGLAGPNTGELFF
.,TRBV9,TRBJ2-2,.,TGTGCCAGCAGCCCACGTCGGGGTATGGACACCGGGGAGCTGTTTTTT,CASSPRRGMDTGELFF
.,TRBV30,TRBJ2-2,.,TGTGCCTGCAGGTGGGCAGGGGTTCCCGGGGAGCTGTTTTTT,CACRWAGVPGELFF
.,TRBV29-1,TRBJ2-7,.,TGCAGCGTTGTCGACAGGCCTCCTGACGAGCAGTACTTC,CSVVDRPPDEQYF
.,TRBV2,TRBJ1-1,TRBD1,TGTGCCAGCAGTGATTTGGACAGGCTGAACACTGAAGCTTTCTTT,CASSDLDRLNTEAFF
.,TRBV6-2/TRBV6-3,TRBJ2-3,.,TGTGCCAGCAGTCCCTACAAGGCAGATACGCAGTATTTT,CASSPYKADTQYF
.,TRBV7-9,TRBJ1-1,.,TGTGCCAGCAGCTTAGATCCGGCCGCCCTTAGGGGGAACACTGAAGCTTTCTTT,CASSLDPAALRGNTEAFF